This is a list of T cell receptor beta chains from one sample in a study of T cell responses to AZD1222 COVID-19 vaccine. The protocol was immunoSEQ multiplex PCR, while the TCRdb copy is restricted to in-frame clones and leaves out a portion. The repertoire holds around 80,000 clones, with 70% to 90% as singletons. The specimen was peripheral blood, collected on day 0 of AZD1222 vaccination. Receptors were obtained from an adult in good health. Both conserved end residues are part of each CDR3. The D gene is left open where the match is weak. Clone size is not always given. Where it is, it says once, few, many or a class for expanded clones.

V gene: TRBV3-1/TRBV3-2
clone size: .
J gene: TRBJ1-1
D gene: .
CDR3 protein: CASSQVPGSEAFF
CDR3 DNA: TGTGCCAGCAGCCAAGTACCGGGGTCTGAAGCTTTCTTT

V gene: TRBV18
clone size: once
J gene: TRBJ2-5
D gene: TRBD1
CDR3 protein: CASSLNTGTGGASQETQYF
CDR3 DNA: TGTGCCAGCTCACTTAATACCGGGACAGGGGGCGCATCTCAAGAGACCCAGTACTTC

V gene: TRBV18
clone size: .
J gene: TRBJ2-1
D gene: .
CDR3 protein: CASSPTQLGWNEQFF
CDR3 DNA: TGTGCCAGCTCACCAACTCAGCTGGGTTGGAATGAGCAGTTCTTC

V gene: TRBV7-7
clone size: .
J gene: TRBJ2-2
D gene: .
CDR3 protein: CASSLTGGESGELFF
CDR3 DNA: TGTGCCAGCAGCTTAACGGGTGGGGAGAGCGGGGAGCTGTTTTTT

V gene: TRBV2
clone size: .
J gene: TRBJ2-7
D gene: .
CDR3 protein: CASTPTYSYEQYF
CDR3 DNA: TGTGCCAGCACCCCTACGTACTCCTACGAGCAGTACTTC

V gene: TRBV27
clone size: .
J gene: TRBJ1-1
D gene: TRBD1
CDR3 protein: CASSFGTANTEAFF
CDR3 DNA: TGTGCCAGCAGTTTTGGGACAGCGAACACTGAAGCTTTCTTT

V gene: TRBV27
clone size: .
J gene: TRBJ1-4
D gene: .
CDR3 protein: CASSSQQKIATNEKLFF
CDR3 DNA: TGTGCCAGCAGTTCCCAACAGAAAATTGCAACTAATGAAAAACTGTTTTTT

V gene: TRBV3-1/TRBV3-2
clone size: .
J gene: TRBJ1-3
D gene: .
CDR3 protein: CASSHEGAGNTIYF
CDR3 DNA: TGTGCCAGCAGCCACGAAGGAGCTGGAAACACCATATATTTT

V gene: TRBV11-2
clone size: .
J gene: TRBJ2-2
D gene: TRBD2
CDR3 protein: CASSLNSGGTGELFF
CDR3 DNA: TGTGCCAGCAGCTTAAATTCGGGAGGTACCGGGGAGCTGTTTTTT

V gene: TRBV19
clone size: .
J gene: TRBJ1-2
D gene: TRBD1
CDR3 protein: CASSPGGNRDHGYTF
CDR3 DNA: TGTGCCAGTAGTCCAGGGGGGAACAGGGACCATGGCTACACCTTC

V gene: TRBV5-1
clone size: .
J gene: TRBJ2-2
D gene: .
CDR3 protein: CASSLQTPDITGELFF
CDR3 DNA: TGCGCCAGCAGCCTACAGACCCCCGACATCACCGGGGAGCTGTTTTTT

V gene: TRBV19
clone size: .
J gene: TRBJ2-7
D gene: TRBD1
CDR3 protein: CASSPTGFGGEQYF
CDR3 DNA: TGTGCCAGTAGTCCGACAGGGTTTGGTGGCGAGCAGTACTTC

V gene: TRBV6-5
clone size: .
J gene: TRBJ2-7
D gene: TRBD2
CDR3 protein: CASSDSSLASEQYF
CDR3 DNA: TGTGCCAGCAGTGACTCGTCACTAGCGAGTGAGCAGTACTTC

V gene: TRBV27
clone size: .
J gene: TRBJ2-7
D gene: TRBD1
CDR3 protein: CASSPAGTGASYEQYF
CDR3 DNA: TGTGCCAGCAGTCCCGCCGGGACAGGGGCCTCCTACGAGCAGTACTTC

V gene: TRBV11-2
clone size: .
J gene: TRBJ1-6
D gene: .
CDR3 protein: CASSLALGDSPLHF
CDR3 DNA: TGTGCCAGCAGCTTAGCTTTAGGGGATTCACCCCTCCACTTT

V gene: TRBV5-1
clone size: .
J gene: TRBJ1-6
D gene: .
CDR3 protein: CASSLQGTSYNSPLHF
CDR3 DNA: TGCGCCAGCAGCCTACAGGGAACATCTTATAATTCACCCCTCCACTTT

V gene: TRBV11-2
clone size: .
J gene: TRBJ2-1
D gene: .
CDR3 protein: CASSLKVERQYNEQFF
CDR3 DNA: TGTGCCAGCAGCTTAAAGGTTGAGCGGCAATACAATGAGCAGTTCTTC

V gene: TRBV7-8
clone size: .
J gene: TRBJ1-5
D gene: .
CDR3 protein: CASSLSLFHQPQHF
CDR3 DNA: TGTGCCAGCAGCTTATCCCTTTTCCATCAGCCCCAGCATTTT

V gene: TRBV6-6
clone size: .
J gene: TRBJ2-3
D gene: .
CDR3 protein: CASSTGNTQYF
CDR3 DNA: TGTGCCAGCAGTACAGGGAATACGCAGTATTTT

V gene: TRBV5-4
clone size: .
J gene: TRBJ1-4
D gene: .
CDR3 protein: CASSLLNEKLFF
CDR3 DNA: TGTGCCAGCAGCTTACTAAATGAAAAACTGTTTTTT

V gene: TRBV21-1
clone size: once
J gene: TRBJ1-2
D gene: .
CDR3 protein: CASSKALWDRVGGYTF
CDR3 DNA: TGTGCCAGCAGCAAAGCGCTTTGGGACAGGGTGGGTGGCTACACCTTC

V gene: TRBV19
clone size: once
J gene: TRBJ2-7
D gene: .
CDR3 protein: CASSMGQGYEQYF
CDR3 DNA: TGTGCCAGTAGTATGGGGCAGGGCTACGAGCAGTACTTC

V gene: TRBV2
clone size: .
J gene: TRBJ2-4
D gene: .
CDR3 protein: CASSERGLAKNIQYF
CDR3 DNA: TGTGCCAGCAGTGAGAGGGGACTAGCCAAAAACATTCAGTACTTC

V gene: TRBV28
clone size: .
J gene: TRBJ1-1
D gene: .
CDR3 protein: CASSPSGGTGTEAFF
CDR3 DNA: TGTGCCAGCAGCCCTTCGGGGGGGACGGGGACTGAAGCTTTCTTT

V gene: TRBV7-2
clone size: .
J gene: TRBJ1-2
D gene: TRBD1
CDR3 protein: CASRPGGGPGYTF
CDR3 DNA: TGTGCCAGCAGACCAGGGGGCGGCCCCGGCTACACCTTC

V gene: TRBV28
clone size: .
J gene: TRBJ1-1
D gene: .
CDR3 protein: CASSPLGTPTNTEAFF
CDR3 DNA: TGTGCCAGCAGTCCCCTGGGGACCCCCACCAACACTGAAGCTTTCTTT

V gene: TRBV7-8
clone size: once
J gene: TRBJ2-7
D gene: .
CDR3 protein: CASSLAVRDPPKEF
CDR3 DNA: TGTGCCAGCAGCTTAGCAGTCCGGGACCCTCCCAAGGAGTTC

V gene: TRBV11-2
clone size: .
J gene: TRBJ1-2
D gene: .
CDR3 protein: CASSLNLLGGYYGYTF
CDR3 DNA: TGTGCCAGCAGCTTAAACCTTTTAGGGGGTTACTATGGCTACACCTTC

V gene: TRBV10-1
clone size: .
J gene: TRBJ1-1
D gene: TRBD1
CDR3 protein: CASHRGRMNTEAFF
CDR3 DNA: TGCGCCAGCCACAGGGGGCGGATGAACACTGAAGCTTTCTTT

V gene: TRBV2
clone size: few
J gene: TRBJ1-6
D gene: TRBD1
CDR3 protein: CASSGQGWSPLHF
CDR3 DNA: TGTGCCAGCAGTGGACAGGGTTGGTCACCCCTCCACTTT

V gene: TRBV7-8
clone size: .
J gene: TRBJ2-3
D gene: .
CDR3 protein: CASSRLTGQYSTDTQYF
CDR3 DNA: TGTGCCAGCAGCCGCCTTACCGGACAGTATAGCACAGATACGCAGTATTTT

V gene: TRBV7-9
clone size: .
J gene: TRBJ2-1
D gene: .
CDR3 protein: CASSNRDSDEQFF
CDR3 DNA: TGTGCCAGCAGCAACAGGGATTCGGATGAGCAGTTCTTC

V gene: TRBV6-1
clone size: few
J gene: TRBJ1-1
D gene: .
CDR3 protein: CASSDILRQENTEAFF
CDR3 DNA: TGTGCCAGCAGTGACATCCTTCGACAGGAGAACACTGAAGCTTTCTTT

V gene: TRBV19
clone size: .
J gene: TRBJ1-2
D gene: TRBD1
CDR3 protein: CASRLGQGNFYGYTF
CDR3 DNA: TGTGCCAGTAGGCTCGGACAGGGGAATTTCTATGGCTACACCTTC

V gene: TRBV6-4
clone size: .
J gene: TRBJ2-1
D gene: .
CDR3 protein: CASSFSGANNEQFF
CDR3 DNA: TGTGCCAGCAGTTTTTCGGGGGCTAACAATGAGCAGTTCTTC

V gene: TRBV5-1
clone size: .
J gene: TRBJ1-2
D gene: .
CDR3 protein: CASRLDSQNYGYTF
CDR3 DNA: TGCGCCAGCAGGCTGGACAGCCAAAACTATGGCTACACCTTC

V gene: TRBV28
clone size: .
J gene: TRBJ1-5
D gene: .
CDR3 protein: CASSSGGTQPQHF
CDR3 DNA: TGTGCCAGCAGTTCGGGGGGAACGCAGCCCCAGCATTTT

V gene: TRBV28
clone size: once
J gene: TRBJ1-2
D gene: .
CDR3 protein: CASREWSGYTF
CDR3 DNA: TGTGCCAGCAGGGAGTGGAGTGGCTACACCTTC

V gene: TRBV27
clone size: .
J gene: TRBJ2-2
D gene: .
CDR3 protein: CASTLRGQGGPGELFF
CDR3 DNA: TGTGCCAGCACCCTCCGAGGGCAGGGTGGTCCCGGGGAGCTGTTTTTT

V gene: TRBV5-1
clone size: once
J gene: TRBJ2-7
D gene: .
CDR3 protein: CASSLGFSYEQYF
CDR3 DNA: TGCGCCAGCAGTTTGGGGTTCTCCTACGAGCAGTACTTC

V gene: TRBV7-9
clone size: .
J gene: TRBJ1-6
D gene: .
CDR3 protein: CASSSPPSRDVNSPLHF
CDR3 DNA: TGTGCCAGCAGCTCCCCTCCTTCCCGGGACGTCAATTCACCCCTCCACTTT

V gene: TRBV19
clone size: .
J gene: TRBJ2-1
D gene: TRBD2
CDR3 protein: CASRTGTSGRSYNEQFF
CDR3 DNA: TGTGCCAGTAGAACCGGGACTAGCGGGAGGAGCTACAATGAGCAGTTCTTC

V gene: TRBV11-2
clone size: .
J gene: TRBJ2-7
D gene: .
CDR3 protein: CASSGVSYEQYF
CDR3 DNA: TGTGCCAGCAGCGGGGTCTCCTACGAGCAGTACTTC